The 20 T cell receptor beta chains listed next were all sequenced from one sample in a study of graft-versus-host responses after intestinal transplantation. Sequencing used immunoSEQ multiplex PCR; TCRdb keeps in-frame clones, though not all of them. The sample lists tens of thousands of clones, over 90% occurring once. Their antigen targets remain unknown. Sequencing used unstimulated CD4+ T cells sorted from spleen or lymph node cells, obtained before transplant. Receptors originate from a human donor who was the organ donor for an intestinal transplant.

This rearrangement joins TRBV19 to TRBJ2-7; TRBD1 is a possible D gene (6 bases). V lost 4 bases to trimming and J lost 6 bases, with 13 bases between them. The CDR3 covers 13 residues. Germline assignment: CDR1 LNHDA and CDR2 SQIVND (reference sequence). This CDR3 is CASSTLTGFEQYF. CDR3 in DNA: TGTGCCAGTAGTACCCTGACAGGCTTCGAGCAGTACTTC.

This chain uses TRBV7-3 with TRBJ1-2; D perhaps matches TRBD1 (6 bases). The CDR3 covers 14 residues. V was clipped by 5 bases and J by 5 bases, with 15 bases between them. Germline V gene sequence: CDR1 SGHTA, CDR2 FQGTGA. The CDR3 DNA follows: TGTGCCAGCAGCGGTGGCAGGGGCGAGTATGGCTACACCTTC. Its translation: CASSGGRGEYGYTF.

About this clone itself: The CDR3 does not close with the conserved phenylalanine or tryptophan, likely indicating a read error. V is TRBV29-1 and J is TRBJ1-2; TRBD1 aligns across 8 bases. J gave up 3 bases and V 2 bases, and 14 bases lay outside the gene matches. Germline CDR1 and CDR2: SQVTM and ANQGSEA. The CDR3 length is 17 residues. CDR3 in amino acids: CSVEPGQGRPSDYGYTL. DNA of the CDR3: TGCAGCGTTGAACCCGGACAGGGACGACCTTCAGACTATGGCTACACCCTC.

This clone has a handful of counts. The chain couples TRBV28 to TRBJ1-3; D ambiguous. This CDR3 contains 13 residues. Germline CDR1 MDHEN, CDR2 SYDVKM. V was trimmed by 6 bases and J by 2 bases, leaving 8 bases between them. The CDR3 is CASRPGTGNTIYF. The CDR3 DNA reads TGTGCCAGCAGACCCGGGACTGGAAACACCATATATTTT.

The V gene is TRBV30, the J gene TRBJ1-1; D might be TRBD1 (6 bases). The germline gives CDR1 GTSNPN, CDR2 SVGIG (reference sequence). Trimming took off 4 bases at V and 4 bases at J, with 31 bases between the two ends. The CDR3 extends over 19 amino acids. CDR3 region: CAWNLIFDKFWKGGTEAFF. The CDR3 DNA is TGTGCCTGGAACCTCATCTTTGACAAATTCTGGAAAGGGGGCACTGAAGCTTTCTTT.

In this sample, this clone turned up once. The gene calls are TRBV2 and TRBJ1-1, with D perhaps matching TRBD1 (5 bases). In germline, CDR1 is SNHLY, CDR2 FYNNEI. The CDR3 sequence is 16 residues long. V lost 1 base, J lost 3 bases, and 15 bases lay in between. This CDR3 is CASSEGLRGGDTEAFF. The CDR3 DNA reads as TGTGCCAGCAGTGAAGGGCTTAGGGGAGGGGACACTGAAGCTTTCTTT.

The V and J genes are TRBV10-2 and TRBJ1-1, with TRBD1 matching over 10 bases. The CDR3 length is 14 residues. Germline CDR1 and CDR2: WSHSY and SAAADI. V trimming: 6 bases; J trimming: 4 bases; junction bases outside the gene matches: 5. The CDR3, as DNA: TGCGCCAGCAGCGCCGGGACAGGGGTCACTGAAGCTTTCTTT. As protein: CASSAGTGVTEAFF.

The chain couples TRBV4-2 to TRBJ2-5, with 7 bases identical to TRBD1. Germline V gene data show CDR1 as LGHNA and CDR2 as YNFKEQ. The V segment lost 0 bases and the J segment 5 bases; nucleotides outside the gene matches: 0. The CDR3 is 13 amino acids. CDR3 amino acids: CASSQDRGETQYF. The CDR3 region has the DNA TGTGCCAGCAGCCAAGACAGGGGGGAGACCCAGTACTTC.

V usage is TRBV28 and J usage is TRBJ2-7; D is ambiguous. The CDR3 covers 13 residues. CDR1 MDHEN and CDR2 SYDVKM come from the germline V gene. Trimming took 4 bases from V and 4 from J, leaving 11 bases between them. The chain's CDR3 is CASSSGPPYEQYF. CDR3 nucleotide sequence: TGTGCCAGCAGTTCGGGCCCCCCGTACGAGCAGTACTTC.

The chain uses TRBV5-1 and TRBJ1-1, with D perhaps matching TRBD1 (6 bases). The V end was cut by 1 base, the J end by 0 bases, with 7 bases between. Germline loops: CDR1 SGHRS, CDR2 YFSETQ. The CDR3 has 14 amino acids. In nucleotides, the CDR3 is TGCGCCAGCAGCTTGACAGGGTTGAACACTGAAGCTTTCTTT. Protein product: CASSLTGLNTEAFF.

This chain links TRBV7-2 with TRBJ1-1; D gene uncertain. The V gene lost 1 base and the J gene lost 7 bases, with 13 bases spanning the gap. This CDR3 is 14 amino acids long. Germline loops: CDR1 SGHTA, CDR2 FQGNSA. Here the CDR3 DNA reads TGTGCCAGCAGCTTAGAGGCAGGCGAATATGAAGCTTTCTTT. Encoded protein: CASSLEAGEYEAFF.

V and J are TRBV28 and TRBJ1-2; TRBD1 might be the D (6 bases). CDR3 length: 13 amino acids. V was trimmed by 6 bases and J by 14 bases, leaving 22 bases between them. Germline assignment: CDR1 MDHEN and CDR2 SYDVKM. The CDR3 bases are TGTGCCAGCAGGTCTAACACAGGGACCGGCTGGACCTTC. Translating gives CASRSNTGTGWTF.

The rearrangement uses TRBV6-6 and TRBJ1-5; 8 positions match TRBD1. V lost 5 bases to trimming and J lost 7 bases; unmatched junction nucleotides: 7. The CDR3 length is 14 residues. Germline loops: CDR1 MNHNY, CDR2 SVGAGI (reference sequence). CDR3 loop: CASSGQGQTQPQHF. For the CDR3, the DNA is TGTGCCAGCAGTGGACAGGGACAAACCCAGCCCCAGCATTTT.

CDR3 amino acids: CASTRTGAGNTQYF. The CDR3 coding sequence is TGTGCCAGCACGCGGACTGGGGCTGGGAATACGCAGTATTTT. The genes are TRBV2 and TRBJ2-3; D is possibly TRBD1 or TRBD2 (5 bases each). V lost 7 bases and J 7 bases, leaving 18 bases between the germline ends. Per germline, CDR1 SNHLY and CDR2 FYNNEI. The CDR3 totals 14 residues.

This clone appeared a single time. The V and J genes are TRBV29-1 and TRBJ2-2; 8 bases fit TRBD1. CDR3 length: 14 amino acids. J was trimmed by 5 bases and V by 6 bases; bases with no gene match: 8. Germline V gives CDR1 SQVTM, CDR2 ANQGSEA. CDR3 in DNA: TGCAGCGTCCGGGACTGGACAGGGACCGGGGAGCTGTTTTTT. Protein product: CSVRDWTGTGELFF.

The sample holds one count of this clone. This chain joins TRBV4-2 and TRBJ2-3; 12 bases match TRBD2. Per the germline V gene, CDR1 is LGHNA and CDR2 is YNFKEQ. CDR3 length equals 16 residues. V lost 5 bases, J lost 0 bases, and 3 bases stayed unmatched. The CDR3 nucleotides read TGTGCCAGCAGCAGACTAGCGGGAGCTAGCACAGATACGCAGTATTTT. This sequence encodes CASSRLAGASTDTQYF.

With respect to this clone: Other nucleotide sequences in the sample specify the same CDR3. CDR3 protein: CASSLVAGRTEAFF. CDR3 in DNA: TGCGCCAGCAGCTTGGTCGCAGGGCGAACTGAAGCTTTCTTT. V gene TRBV5-1 combines with J gene TRBJ1-1, with TRBD1 as a possible D gene (5 bases). Trimming left V 0 bases short and J 5 bases short, with 11 bases between. Looked up from germline, CDR1 is SGHRS and CDR2 is YFSETQ. CDR3 length equals 14 residues.

V and J are TRBV7-9 and TRBJ2-3; the D is unclear. V shed 4 bases and J shed 0 bases, with 5 bases lying between them. From germline, CDR1 is SEHNR and CDR2 FQNEAQ (reference sequence). CDR3 length equals 13 residues. CDR3 loop: CASSSHSTDTQYF. In DNA, the CDR3 is TGTGCCAGCAGCTCTCACAGCACAGATACGCAGTATTTT.

The chain couples TRBV15 to TRBJ2-7; no reliable D call. V lost 1 base and J 0 bases, leaving 7 bases between the germline ends. This CDR3 contains 14 residues. Germline V gene sequence: CDR1 LNHNV, CDR2 YYDKDF (reference sequence). CDR3 sequence (DNA): TGTGCCACCAGCAGAGTCACAGCCTCCTACGAGCAGTACTTC. Amino acids: CATSRVTASYEQYF.

V is TRBV5-1 and J is TRBJ1-4; D ambiguous. Germline V gene data show CDR1 as SGHRS and CDR2 as YFSETQ. CDR3 length: 13 residues. Deletions cut 0 bases from V and 4 bases from J, with 4 bases between. Here the CDR3 reads CASSLVRNEKLFF. DNA of the CDR3: TGCGCCAGCAGCTTGGTTCGTAATGAAAAACTGTTTTTT.